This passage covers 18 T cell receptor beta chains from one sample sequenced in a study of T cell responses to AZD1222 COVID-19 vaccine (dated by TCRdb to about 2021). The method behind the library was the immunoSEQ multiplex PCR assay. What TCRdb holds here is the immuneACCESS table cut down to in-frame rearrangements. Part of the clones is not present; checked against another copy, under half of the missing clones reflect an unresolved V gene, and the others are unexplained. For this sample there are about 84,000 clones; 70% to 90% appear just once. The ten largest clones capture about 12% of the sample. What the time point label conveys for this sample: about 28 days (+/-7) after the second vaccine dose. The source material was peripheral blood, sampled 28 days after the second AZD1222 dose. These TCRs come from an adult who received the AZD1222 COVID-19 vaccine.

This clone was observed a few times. This CDR3 reads CATSRPNQPQHF. CDR3 bases: TGTGCCACCAGCAGACCGAATCAGCCCCAGCATTTT. V and J are TRBV15 and TRBJ1-5; D is uncertain. V dropped 2 bases and J dropped 4 bases, with 3 bases sitting between them. This CDR3 has 12 residues. Germline loops: CDR1 LNHNV, CDR2 YYDKDF (reference sequence). The whole variable domain, remainder taken from reference TRBV15 and TRBJ1-5, is DAMVIQNPRYQVTQFGKPVTLSCSQTLNHNVMYWYQQKSSQAPKLLFHYYDKDFNNEADTPDNFQSRRPNTSFCFLDIRSPGLGDTAMYLCATSRPNQPQHFGDGTRLSIL.

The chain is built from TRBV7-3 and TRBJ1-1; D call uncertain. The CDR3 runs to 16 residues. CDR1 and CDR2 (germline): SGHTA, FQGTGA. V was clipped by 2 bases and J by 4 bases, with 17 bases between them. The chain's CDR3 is CASSLGPTAPGTEAFF. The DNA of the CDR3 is TGTGCCAGCAGCTTAGGGCCAACTGCCCCCGGCACTGAAGCTTTCTTT. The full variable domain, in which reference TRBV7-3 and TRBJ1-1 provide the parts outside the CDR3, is GAGVSQTPSNKVTEKGKYVELRCDPISGHTALYWYRQSLGQGPEFLIYFQGTGAADDSGLPNDRFFAVRPEGSVSTLKIQRTERGDSAVYLCASSLGPTAPGTEAFFGQGTRLTVV.

CDR3 sequence: CSVAGGGRQPQHF. CDR3 in DNA: TGCAGCGTTGCGGGAGGGGGCAGGCAGCCCCAGCATTTT. This chain connects TRBV29-1 to TRBJ1-5; TRBD1 agrees at 7 bases. The junction had 7 bases not matched to a gene; V was cut back by 4 bases and J by 7 bases. There are 13 residues in the CDR3. Per the germline V gene, CDR1 is SQVTM and CDR2 is ANQGSEA.

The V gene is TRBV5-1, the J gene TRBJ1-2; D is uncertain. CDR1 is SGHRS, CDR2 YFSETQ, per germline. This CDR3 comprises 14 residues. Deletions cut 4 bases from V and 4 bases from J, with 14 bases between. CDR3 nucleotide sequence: TGCGCCAGCAGCCCCGCGGAGGCGGCCTATGGCTACACCTTC. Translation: CASSPAEAAYGYTF.

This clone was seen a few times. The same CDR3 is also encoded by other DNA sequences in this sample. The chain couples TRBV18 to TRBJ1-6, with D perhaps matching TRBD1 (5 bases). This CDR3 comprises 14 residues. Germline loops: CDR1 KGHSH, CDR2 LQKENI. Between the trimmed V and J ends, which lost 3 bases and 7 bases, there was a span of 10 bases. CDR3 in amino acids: CASSPGTGNSPLHF. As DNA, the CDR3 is TGTGCCAGCTCACCGGGGACGGGGAATTCACCCCTCCACTTT.

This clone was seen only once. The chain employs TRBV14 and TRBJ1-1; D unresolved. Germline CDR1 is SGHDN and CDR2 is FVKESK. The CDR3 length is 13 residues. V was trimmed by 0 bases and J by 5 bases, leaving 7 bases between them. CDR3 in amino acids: CASSQDLGTEAFF. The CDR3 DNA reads TGTGCCAGCAGCCAAGATCTCGGGACTGAAGCTTTCTTT.

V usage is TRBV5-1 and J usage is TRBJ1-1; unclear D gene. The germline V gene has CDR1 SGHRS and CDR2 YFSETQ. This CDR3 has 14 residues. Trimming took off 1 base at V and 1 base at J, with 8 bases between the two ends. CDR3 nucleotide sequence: TGCGCCAGCAGCTTGCAGACGGGGAACACTGAAGCTTTCTTT. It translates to CASSLQTGNTEAFF.

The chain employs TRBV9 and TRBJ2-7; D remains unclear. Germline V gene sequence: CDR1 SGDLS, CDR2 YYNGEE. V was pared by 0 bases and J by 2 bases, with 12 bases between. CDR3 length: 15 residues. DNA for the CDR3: TGTGCCAGCAGCGTAGGGGTTTTCGCGGCCTACGAGCAGTACTTC. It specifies CASSVGVFAAYEQYF.

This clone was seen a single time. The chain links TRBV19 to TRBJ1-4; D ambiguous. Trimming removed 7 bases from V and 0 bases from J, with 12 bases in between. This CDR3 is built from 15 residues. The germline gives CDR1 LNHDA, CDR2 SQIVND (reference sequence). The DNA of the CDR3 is TGTGCCAGTACGGGAGGGCTTGCAACTAATGAAAAACTGTTTTTT. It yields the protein CASTGGLATNEKLFF.

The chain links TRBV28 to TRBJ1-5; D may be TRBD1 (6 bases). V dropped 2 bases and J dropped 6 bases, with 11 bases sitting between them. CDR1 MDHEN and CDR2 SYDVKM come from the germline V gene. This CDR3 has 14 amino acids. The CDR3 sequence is CASSLRGARQPQHF. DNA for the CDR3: TGTGCCAGCAGTTTACGGGGGGCACGTCAGCCCCAGCATTTT.

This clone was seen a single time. CDR3 coding DNA: TGTGCCAGCAGCCTAGAGAGGGGGGGCCCCCCCATCCAGACCCAGTACTTC. It codes for CASSLERGGPPIQTQYF. The rearrangement joins TRBV7-2 to TRBJ2-5, with a weak D call TRBD2 (7 bases). Germline V gives CDR1 SGHTA, CDR2 FQGNSA. The V end lost 5 bases, the J end lost 6 bases, and 25 bases lay between the germline ends. The CDR3 extends over 17 amino acids.

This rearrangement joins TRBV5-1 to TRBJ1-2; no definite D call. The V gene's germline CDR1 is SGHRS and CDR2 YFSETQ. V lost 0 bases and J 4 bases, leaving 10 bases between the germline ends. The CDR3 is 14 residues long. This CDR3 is CASSLAGGSYGYTF. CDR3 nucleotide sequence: TGCGCCAGCAGCTTGGCAGGCGGATCCTATGGCTACACCTTC. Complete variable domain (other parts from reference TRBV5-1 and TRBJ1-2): KAGVTQTPRYLIKTRGQQVTLSCSPISGHRSVSWYQQTPGQGLQFLFEYFSETQRNKGNFPGRFSGRQFSNSRSEMNVSTLELGDSALYLCASSLAGGSYGYTFGSGTRLTVV.

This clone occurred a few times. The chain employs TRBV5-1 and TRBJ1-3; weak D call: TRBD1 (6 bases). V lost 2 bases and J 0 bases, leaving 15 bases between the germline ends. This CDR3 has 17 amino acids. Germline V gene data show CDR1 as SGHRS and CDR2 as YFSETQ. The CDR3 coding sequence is TGCGCCAGCAGCTTTTCCACCGGGACAAGCTCTGGAAACACCATATATTTT. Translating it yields CASSFSTGTSSGNTIYF.

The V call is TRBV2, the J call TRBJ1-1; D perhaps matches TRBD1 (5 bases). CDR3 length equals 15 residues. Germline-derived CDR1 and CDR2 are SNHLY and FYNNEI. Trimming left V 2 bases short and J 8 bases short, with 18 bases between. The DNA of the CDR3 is TGTGCCAGCAGTGAAATAGGGGTGACAAGGCGGGAAGCTTTCTTT. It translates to CASSEIGVTRREAFF.

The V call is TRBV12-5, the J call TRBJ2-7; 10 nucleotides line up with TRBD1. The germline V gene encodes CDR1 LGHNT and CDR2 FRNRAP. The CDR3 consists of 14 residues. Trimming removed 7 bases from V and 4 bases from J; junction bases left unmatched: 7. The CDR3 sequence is CASANRDRGYEQYF. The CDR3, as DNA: TGTGCTAGTGCCAACCGGGACAGGGGTTACGAGCAGTACTTC.

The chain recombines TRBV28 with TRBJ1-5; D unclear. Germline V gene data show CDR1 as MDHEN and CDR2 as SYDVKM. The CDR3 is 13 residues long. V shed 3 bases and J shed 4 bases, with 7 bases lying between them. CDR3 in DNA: TGTGCCAGCAGTTTTAGGGAAAATCAGCCCCAGCATTTT. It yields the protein CASSFRENQPQHF. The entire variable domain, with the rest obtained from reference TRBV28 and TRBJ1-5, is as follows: DVKVTQSSRYLVKRTGEKVFLECVQDMDHENMFWYRQDPGLGLRLIYFSYDVKMKEKGDIPEGYSVSREKKERFSLILESASTNQTSMYLCASSFRENQPQHFGDGTRLSIL.

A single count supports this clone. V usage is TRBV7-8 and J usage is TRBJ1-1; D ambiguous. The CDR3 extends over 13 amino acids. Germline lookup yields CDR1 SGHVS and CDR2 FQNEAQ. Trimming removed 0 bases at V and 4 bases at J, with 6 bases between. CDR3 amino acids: CASSLAESTEAFF. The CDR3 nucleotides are TGTGCCAGCAGCTTAGCCGAAAGCACTGAAGCTTTCTTT.

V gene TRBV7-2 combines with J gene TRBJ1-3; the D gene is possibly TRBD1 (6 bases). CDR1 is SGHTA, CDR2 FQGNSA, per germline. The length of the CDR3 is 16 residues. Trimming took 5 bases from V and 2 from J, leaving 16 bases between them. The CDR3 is CASSPGTGRTGNTIYF. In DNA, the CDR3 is TGTGCCAGCAGCCCGGGAACAGGGAGAACTGGAAACACCATATATTTT.